The next 30 T cell receptor beta chains were all read from a single sample in a study of identical twins. TCRdb redid the calling of the 5' RACE reads with MiXCR, one entry per CDR3 protein. The sample lists roughly 1.6 million distinct CDR3 sequences, less than 40% occurring once. The sequencing input was cord blood. These receptors all come from a newborn girl in good health.

The rearrangement links TRBV5-1 to TRBJ2-7; D remains ambiguous. The germline V and J ends were trimmed by 0 bases and 12 bases, with 13 bases remaining between them. The CDR3 spans 12 residues. The germline V gene has CDR1 SGHRS and CDR2 YFSETQ. The CDR3 sequence is CASSLDLETPYF. For the CDR3, the DNA is TGCGCCAGCAGCTTGGACTTGGAGACCCCGTACTTC.

V and J are TRBV14 and TRBJ2-7; 8 bases match TRBD1. The V gene end was trimmed by 0 bases and the J gene end by 3 bases; junction bases not matched to a gene: 7. Germline lookup yields CDR1 SGHDN and CDR2 FVKESK. This CDR3 contains 16 residues. CDR3 in DNA: TGTGCCAGCAGCCAAGATTGGGGACAGGTCCTCTACGAGCAGTACTTC. Protein sequence: CASSQDWGQVLYEQYF.

The rearrangement uses TRBV20-1 and TRBJ1-5, with D possibly TRBD1 on 5 matching bases. The germline CDR1 and CDR2 sequences are DFQATT and SNEGSKA (reference sequence). The ends were cut back, 3 bases at V and 5 bases at J, with 11 bases in the middle. This CDR3 contains 13 residues. CDR3 coding DNA: TGCAGTGCTAGCTCGGGGACCTATCAGCCCCAGCATTTT. Translated, it gives CSASSGTYQPQHF.

This chain connects TRBV5-1 to TRBJ1-2; no reliable D call. Germline V gives CDR1 SGHRS, CDR2 YFSETQ. V lost 3 bases and J 9 bases, leaving 18 bases between the germline ends. The CDR3 sequence is 14 residues long. The chain's CDR3 is CASSSTTSGSRYTF. CDR3 bases: TGCGCCAGCAGCTCGACAACGTCTGGTTCCCGCTACACCTTC.

The V call is TRBV15, the J call TRBJ2-5, with D perhaps TRBD2 (5 bases). The CDR3 length is 15 residues. The V and J ends lost 0 bases and 5 bases respectively, with 13 bases between them. Germline loops: CDR1 LNHNV, CDR2 YYDKDF (reference sequence). CDR3 protein: CATSRDRARVETQYF. In DNA, the CDR3 is TGTGCCACCAGCAGAGATAGGGCGAGGGTGGAGACCCAGTACTTC.

The CDR3 DNA follows: TGTGCCAGCAGTGAAGGGCTGGGACCGTACTATGGCTACACCTTC. This encodes CASSEGLGPYYGYTF. The rearrangement links TRBV6-1 to TRBJ1-2; D possibly corresponds to TRBD1 (5 bases). Germline V lookup: CDR1 MNHNS, CDR2 SASEGT. The germline V and J ends were trimmed by 1 base and 3 bases, with 12 bases remaining between them. The CDR3 consists of 15 residues.

The V call is TRBV6-5, the J call TRBJ2-1; D gene ambiguous. Germline CDR1 reads MNHEY; CDR2 reads SVGAGI. This CDR3 is 15 amino acids long. The V and J ends lost 6 bases and 5 bases respectively, with 17 bases between them. CDR3 nucleotide sequence: TGTGCCAGCAGAAGTAGGTTTAGTCCGGACAATGAGCAGTTCTTC. Residues: CASRSRFSPDNEQFF.

This clonotype was observed a single time. The junction does not match germline at one end; this may be a read error. The V gene is TRBV11-2, the J gene TRBJ2-7; D call uncertain. The V gene's germline CDR1 is SGHAT and CDR2 FQNNGV. The CDR3 contains 13 residues. CDR3 nucleotide sequence: TGTGCCAGCAACTTAAGATATGGGTACGAGCAGTACTTC. Its translation: CASNLRYGYEQYF.

This clonotype was observed a few times. An end of the junction differs from the germline gene, which may be a read error. This rearrangement joins TRBV7-2 to TRBJ1-2, with 8 bases fitting TRBD1. This CDR3 has 15 amino acids. CDR1 is SGHTA and CDR2 is FQGNSA in the germline V gene. CDR3 sequence: CASSTRQGTNYGYTF. As DNA, the CDR3 is TGCGCCAGCAGCACCCGACAGGGGACTAACTATGGCTACACCTTC.

This clonotype has only a few counts. In DNA, the CDR3 is TGTGCCAGCAGTACCCGGGACAGGGGGACTTTCTTT. Translated, it gives CASSTRDRGTFF. The chain combines TRBV27 with TRBJ1-1; 11 nucleotides align to TRBD1. V lost 5 bases and J lost 12; bases outside the gene matches: 5. There are 12 residues in the CDR3. Germline V CDR1 and CDR2: MNHEY, SMNVEV (reference sequence).

V is TRBV6-1 and J is TRBJ1-5; D gene uncertain. CDR3 length equals 18 residues. Trimming removed 5 bases from V and 0 bases from J, with 20 bases in between. CDR1 and CDR2 (germline): MNHNS, SASEGT. CDR3 residues: CASSPTRGEPNSNQPQHF. In DNA, the CDR3 is TGTGCCAGCAGTCCTACCCGGGGAGAGCCAAATAGCAATCAGCCCCAGCATTTT.

CDR3 amino acids: CASSQEWSLHNEQYF. The CDR3 DNA reads TGTGCCAGCAGCCAAGAGTGGTCTCTTCACAATGAGCAGTACTTC. This rearrangement joins TRBV3-1 to TRBJ2-5; D remains unclear. This CDR3 has 15 amino acids. CDR1 and CDR2 from the germline V gene are LGHDT and YNNKEL (reference sequence). V was shortened by 0 bases and J by 11 bases, with 19 bases between the two germline ends.

J is TRBJ2-1 and V is TRBV20-1; no reliable D call. Germline V lookup: CDR1 DFQATT, CDR2 SNEGSKA (reference sequence). The CDR3 length is 20 residues. Between the trimmed V and J ends, which lost 0 bases and 4 bases, there was a span of 28 bases. This CDR3 reads CSARDPVAEKIEIVYNEQFF. The CDR3 DNA is TGCAGTGCTAGAGATCCTGTTGCGGAGAAAATCGAAATAGTGTACAATGAGCAGTTCTTC.

The chain carries TRBV3-1 and TRBJ2-7, with 8 positions matching TRBD2. Judging by the DNA end, TRBJ2-4 fits better; the J call may be wrong. The length of the CDR3 is 14 residues. Germline assignment: CDR1 LGHDT and CDR2 YNNKEL (reference sequence). The CDR3 DNA reads as TGTGCCAGCAGCGGGACTAGACGTACAAACATTCAGTACTTC. Its translation is CASSGTRRTNIQYF.

V is TRBV6-2 or TRBV6-3 and J is TRBJ2-3, with D tentatively TRBD1 or TRBD2 (6 bases each). Trimming took off 5 bases at V and 0 bases at J, with 15 bases between the two ends. The CDR3 sequence is 16 residues long. Per germline, CDR1 MNHEY and CDR2 SVGEGT. CDR3 sequence reads: CASSTETGASTDTQYF. The CDR3 nucleotides read TGTGCCAGCAGTACCGAGACGGGGGCTAGCACAGATACGCAGTATTTT.

This clonotype occurred a few times. V gene TRBV30 combines with J gene TRBJ2-5; no clear D. Germline CDR1 is GTSNPN and CDR2 is SVGIG (reference sequence). The CDR3 length is 15 residues. The V end lost 2 bases, the J end lost 5 bases, and 18 bases lay between the germline ends. CDR3 amino acids: CAWSPEAVPKETQYF. CDR3 nucleotide sequence: TGTGCCTGGAGTCCTGAGGCAGTGCCTAAGGAGACCCAGTACTTC.

The rearrangement joins TRBV20-1 to TRBJ1-1, with D unclear. Trimming removed 0 bases from V and 5 bases from J, with 7 bases in between. CDR1 DFQATT and CDR2 SNEGSKA come from the germline V gene (reference sequence). This CDR3 contains 12 residues. CDR3: CSARDSWTEAFF. Written as DNA, the CDR3 is TGCAGTGCTAGAGATAGTTGGACTGAAGCTTTCTTT.

The chain employs TRBV2 and TRBJ2-7, with D tentatively TRBD2 (6 bases). Between the trimmed V and J ends, which lost 7 bases and 5 bases, there was a span of 18 bases. Germline V gene lookup returns CDR1 SNHLY and CDR2 FYNNEI. This CDR3 has 14 residues. CDR3 in DNA: TGTGCCAGCACGAATAGCGGTACTAGGCACGAGCAGTACTTC. Its protein product is CASTNSGTRHEQYF.

The sample holds a few counts of this clonotype. The rearrangement links TRBV6-6 to TRBJ2-7; D is possibly TRBD1 (6 bases). The CDR3 spans 14 residues. Germline-derived CDR1 and CDR2 are MNHNY and SVGAGI (reference sequence). V was cut by 5 bases and J by 7 bases, with 18 bases left in between. The CDR3 loop is CASSALQGVGEQYF. The CDR3 DNA sequence: TGTGCCAGCAGTGCATTACAGGGCGTGGGGGAGCAGTACTTC.

Remarks on this clonotype: A read error may produce the germline difference seen at one junction end. V usage is TRBV5-1 and J usage is TRBJ2-4; no clear D. The CDR3 is 16 residues long. Germline assignment: CDR1 SGHRS and CDR2 YFSETQ. CDR3 bases: TGCGCCAGCAGCTCCTCTGCCTCCGCATCCAAAGACATTCAGTACTTC. This translates into CASSSSASASKDIQYF.

The rearrangement uses TRBV28 and TRBJ2-1, with TRBD1 identical over 9 bases. Germline lookup yields CDR1 MDHEN and CDR2 SYDVKM. Trimming cost V 3 bases and J 14 bases; bases outside gene matches: 5. This CDR3 has 12 amino acids. The CDR3 region is CASSLGQGAEFF. DNA of the CDR3: TGTGCCAGCAGTTTGGGACAGGGAGCGGAGTTCTTC.

This chain connects TRBV6-1 to TRBJ1-6, with TRBD1 as a possible D gene (5 bases). Trimming removed 2 bases from V and 7 bases from J, with 12 bases in between. The germline V gene encodes CDR1 MNHNS and CDR2 SASEGT. The CDR3 is made up of 15 amino acids. DNA of the CDR3: TGTGCCAGCAGTGAAAGAACAGGTTTCAATTCACCCCTCCACTTT. Its translation is CASSERTGFNSPLHF.

The chain links TRBV20-1 to TRBJ2-1; TRBD2 is a possible D gene (5 bases). This CDR3 comprises 14 residues. The ends were cut back, 2 bases at V and 3 bases at J, with 11 bases in the middle. CDR1 and CDR2 from the germline V gene are DFQATT and SNEGSKA (reference sequence). CDR3 sequence: CSARIPTNYNEQFF. The DNA for the CDR3 is TGCAGTGCTAGAATCCCGACTAACTACAATGAGCAGTTCTTC.

V usage is TRBV18 and J usage is TRBJ1-4, with unresolved D. Germline V gene sequence: CDR1 KGHSH, CDR2 LQKENI. The CDR3 contains 15 residues. Trimming removed 1 base at V and 4 bases at J, with 10 bases between. CDR3 sequence reads: CASSPLGTLNEKLFF. In DNA form, the CDR3 reads TGTGCCAGCTCACCACTGGGAACTCTTAATGAAAAACTGTTTTTT.

This clonotype was seen only a few times. The chain uses TRBV12-3 or TRBV12-4 and TRBJ2-1; D is unclear. This CDR3 is 15 amino acids long. Trimming removed 6 bases at V and 2 bases at J, with 14 bases between. The CDR3, as DNA: TGTGCCAGCAGCCCCGGGCGCCGCCCCTACAATGAGCAGTTCTTC. It translates to CASSPGRRPYNEQFF.

This clonotype was found many times. This chain links TRBV6-5 with TRBJ1-2; no clear D. There are 12 residues in the CDR3. The germline V gene has CDR1 MNHEY and CDR2 SVGAGI. Trimming shortened V by 2 bases and J by 8 bases, and 9 bases separated the two germline ends. The CDR3 protein is CASSYRIRGYTF. CDR3 nucleotide sequence: TGTGCCAGCAGTTACCGTATAAGAGGCTACACCTTC.

Regarding this clonotype: Germline is not matched at one junction end, which may reflect a read error. This chain uses TRBV7-9 with TRBJ2-1; 10 bases line up with TRBD1. Germline V gene lookup returns CDR1 SEHNR and CDR2 FQNEAQ (reference sequence). The CDR3 consists of 15 residues. CDR3 bases: TGTGCCAGCAGCTTAGGACAGGGGGCTTACAATGAGCGGTTCTTC. This translates into CASSLGQGAYNERFF. The variable domain in full, completed from reference TRBV7-9 and TRBJ2-1, reads DTGVSQNPRHKITKRGQNVTFRCDPISEHNRLYWYRQTLGQGPEFLTYFQNEAQLEKSRLLSDRFSAERPKGSFSTLEIQRTEQGDSAMYLCASSLGQGAYNERFFGPGTRLTVL.

This clonotype occurred a few times. The V gene is TRBV20-1, the J gene TRBJ1-5, with a tentative D call TRBD1 (5 bases). Trimming pared 1 base from V and 5 bases from J, leaving 12 bases between. The CDR3 length is 14 residues. Germline V CDR1 and CDR2: DFQATT, SNEGSKA (reference sequence). DNA for the CDR3: TGCAGTGCTAGAGCGGGCAGGGAGGATCAGCCCCAGCATTTT. It encodes CSARAGREDQPQHF.

The chain combines TRBV11-2 with TRBJ2-7, with no clear D. Germline CDR1 reads SGHAT; CDR2 reads FQNNGV. Trimming pared 0 bases from V and 6 bases from J, leaving 9 bases between. CDR3 length: 13 amino acids. In nucleotides, the CDR3 is TGTGCCAGCAGCTTAGAGCGTAGTTCCGAGCAGTACTTC. Its protein product is CASSLERSSEQYF.

The chain couples TRBV27 to TRBJ1-1; TRBD1 is a possible D gene (5 bases). Trimming took 0 bases from V and 0 from J, leaving 8 bases between them. Germline V CDR1 and CDR2: MNHEY, SMNVEV (reference sequence). The CDR3 is made up of 15 amino acids. CDR3 nucleotides: TGTGCCAGCAGTTTATCGGGCAGGGTGAACACTGAAGCTTTCTTT. This sequence encodes CASSLSGRVNTEAFF.